This T cell receptor beta chain emerged from a study of blood T cell repertoires in COVID-19. Across the study: PBMCs, B-cell-depleted T cells, or T cells were the source of the cDNA or gDNA that made up the material.

Methods used by the authors: Counts of nucleated cells, estimated from reference gene primer amplification, were obtained. Assay used: immunoSEQ multiplex PCR; TCRdb lists only in-frame clones, some missing. The D gene and trimming were derived from the DNA, and the V and J assignments and clone size from that table. The table has roughly 350,000 clones, around 87% seen once. This CDR3 comprises 15 residues. Germline V gene sequence: CDR1 SNHLY, CDR2 FYNNEI. J lost 0 bases, V lost 8 bases, and 7 bases had no gene match. Followed longitudinally, the Seattle patients had been enrolled during active infection.

The receptor was isolated from a woman aged 25-40 years with COVID-19, enrolled during active disease. Sequencing was done on a sample of peripheral blood. This rearrangement joins TRBV2 to TRBJ2-1; TRBD2 agrees at 7 bases. The CDR3 DNA reads as TGTGCCAGCGTGGCGGGAGCGACCTCCTACAATGAGCAGTTCTTC. Amino acids: CASVAGATSYNEQFF.